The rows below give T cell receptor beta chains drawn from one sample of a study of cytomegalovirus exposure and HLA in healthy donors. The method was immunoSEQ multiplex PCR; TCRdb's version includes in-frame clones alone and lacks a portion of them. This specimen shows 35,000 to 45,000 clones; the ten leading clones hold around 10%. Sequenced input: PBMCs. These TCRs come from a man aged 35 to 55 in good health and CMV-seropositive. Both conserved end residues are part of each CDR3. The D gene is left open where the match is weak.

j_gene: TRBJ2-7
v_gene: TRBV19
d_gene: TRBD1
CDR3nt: TGTGCCACCCGGACAGGGGGCTACGAGCAGTACTTC
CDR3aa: CATRTGGYEQYF

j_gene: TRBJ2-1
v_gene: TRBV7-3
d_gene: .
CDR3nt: TGTGCCAGCAGCCTCGGGACTTCGGAGCAGTTCTTC
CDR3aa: CASSLGTSEQFF

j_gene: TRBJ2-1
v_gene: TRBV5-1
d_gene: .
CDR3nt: TGCGCCAGCAGCTTGGATGTGGGAGGCTCCTACAATGAGCAGTTCTTC
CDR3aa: CASSLDVGGSYNEQFF

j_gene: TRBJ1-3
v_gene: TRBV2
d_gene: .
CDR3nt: TGTGCCAGCAGTGATGGAGGGGCTGGAAACACCATATATTTT
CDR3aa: CASSDGGAGNTIYF

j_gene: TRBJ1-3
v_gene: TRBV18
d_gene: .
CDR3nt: TGTGCCAGCTCACAGTCCGACGGGAGCTCTGGAAACACCATATATTTT
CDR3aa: CASSQSDGSSGNTIYF

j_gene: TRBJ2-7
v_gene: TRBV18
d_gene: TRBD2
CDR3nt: TGTGCCAGCTCACAATCACTAGCGGGAGTCTACGAGCAGTACTTC
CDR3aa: CASSQSLAGVYEQYF

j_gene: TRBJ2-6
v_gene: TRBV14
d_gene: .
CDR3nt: TGTGCCAGCAGCCAAGATTATTCCTCTGGGGCCAACGTCCTGACTTTC
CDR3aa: CASSQDYSSGANVLTF

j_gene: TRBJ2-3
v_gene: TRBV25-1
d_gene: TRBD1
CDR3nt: TGTGCCAGCAGTGGGACAGGGGGCGGCTTGACAGATACGCAGTATTTT
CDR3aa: CASSGTGGGLTDTQYF

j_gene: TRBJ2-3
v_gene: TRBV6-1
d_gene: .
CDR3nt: TGTGCCAGCAGTACTCATAGCACAGATACGCAGTATTTT
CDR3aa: CASSTHSTDTQYF

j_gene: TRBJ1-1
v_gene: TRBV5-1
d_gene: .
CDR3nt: TGCGCCAGCAGCTCTACGTCGTACCGGAACACTGAAGCTTTCTTT
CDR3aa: CASSSTSYRNTEAFF

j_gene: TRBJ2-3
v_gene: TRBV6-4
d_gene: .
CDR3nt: TGTGCCAGCAGTGATGGAGGGGGCACAGATACGCAGTATTTT
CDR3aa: CASSDGGGTDTQYF

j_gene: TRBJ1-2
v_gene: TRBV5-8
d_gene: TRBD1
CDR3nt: TGTGCCAGCAGCTCAGACCTCAGGGGGAACTATGGCTACACCTTC
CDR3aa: CASSSDLRGNYGYTF

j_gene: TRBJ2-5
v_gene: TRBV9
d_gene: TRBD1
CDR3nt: TGTGCCAGCAGCGTAAGCCCGGGACAGCAAGAGACCCAGTACTTC
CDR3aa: CASSVSPGQQETQYF

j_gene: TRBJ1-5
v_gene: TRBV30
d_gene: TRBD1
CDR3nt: TGTGCCTGGAGTACCGGGACAGTGGGCAATCAGCCCCAGCATTTT
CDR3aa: CAWSTGTVGNQPQHF

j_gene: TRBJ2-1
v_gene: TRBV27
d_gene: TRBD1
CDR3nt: TGTGCCAGCAGGGGGGACAGGGGGCGCGTAAATTTGGCCTACAATGAGCAGTTCTTC
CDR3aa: CASRGDRGRVNLAYNEQFF

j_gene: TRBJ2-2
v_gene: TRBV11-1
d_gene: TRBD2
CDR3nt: TGTGCCAGCAGCTTAGCCCCTCTTACGGGAGGGCCGATCTCGGGGGAGCTGTTTTTT
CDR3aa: CASSLAPLTGGPISGELFF